This TCR beta chain was sequenced for a study of cytomegalovirus exposure and HLA in healthy donors. Findings of the study overall: DRB1 had the most TCR associations and HLA-C the fewest, a later analysis found, with rates varying by HLA locus. According to an earlier analysis, most TCR beta V segments yielded productive rearrangements about 87% or about 30% of the time. The study labeled around 160 TCR beta chains cytomegalovirus-associated. Among the CMV-associated chains, a few were confirmed in vitro as specific for CMV antigens.

The CDR3 runs to 15 residues. V dropped 5 bases and J dropped 7; count of bases not matched to a gene: 15. Germline lookup yields CDR1 SGHNT and CDR2 YYREEE (reference sequence). It was with 60 Vbeta and 13 Jbeta primers that the PCR ran. Some clones are missing from TCRdb's copy, which holds only in-frame ones; the method was immunoSEQ multiplex PCR. Of roughly 190,000 clones detected, about three quarters appear once; the ten largest clones hold around 3.1%. On this clone: Antigen unknown.

Specimen: PBMCs. This receptor was taken from a female donor in good health and CMV-seronegative. The chain is built from TRBV5-4 and TRBJ2-7, with 7 bases matching TRBD2. The CDR3 nucleotides are TGTGCCAGCAGGCTGACGGGGGGAAGGAAGTCGGAGCAGTACTTC. It specifies CASRLTGGRKSEQYF.